This entry concerns a single T cell receptor (beta chain). This CDR3 contains 12 residues. Germline V lookup: CDR1 SGHTA, CDR2 FQGNSA. V was clipped by 1 base and J by 10 bases, with 10 bases between them. TCRdb reprocessed the RT-PCR reads via MiXCR and lists one record per CDR3 protein. The data hold more than 600,000 distinct CDR3 sequences, with approximately 15% observed a single time. The sequence came from a female donor in good health, serving as a healthy control. The chain has TRBV7-2 and TRBJ1-1, with a tentative D call TRBD1 (6 bases). Sequenced: memory CD4+ T cells from blood. CDR3 nucleotides: TGTGCCAGCAGCTTAGATCCAGGGGCAGCTTTCTTT. It translates to CASSLDPGAAFF.